A selection of T cell receptor beta chains follows, all from one sample in a study of blood T cell repertoires in COVID-19. The repertoire was sequenced with immunoSEQ multiplex PCR; TCRdb's copy has only in-frame clones and lacks some. The sample carries about 74,000 clones, over 85% recorded once. Sequenced sample: peripheral blood. Receptor source: a human donor in a cohort sampled during active COVID-19. Each CDR3 is given with its conserved first and last residue. The D gene is left open where the match is weak.

TRBJ1-2 | TRBV12-3/TRBV12-4 | - | CASSLRQAGGYTF | TGTGCCAGCAGTTTGCGTCAAGCAGGCGGCTACACCTTC
TRBJ1-6 | TRBV10-3 | - | CAISESGDSPLHF | TGTGCCATCAGTGAGTCGGGAGATTCACCCCTCCACTTT
TRBJ2-2 | TRBV9 | TRBD1 | CASSGGQTTGELFF | TGTGCCAGCAGCGGGGGACAGACCACCGGGGAGCTGTTTTTT
TRBJ2-5 | TRBV9 | TRBD2 | CASSVAGTRKETQYF | TGTGCCAGCAGCGTTGCCGGGACTAGAAAAGAGACCCAGTACTTC
TRBJ2-1 | TRBV20-1 | - | CSASRGSNEQFF | TGCAGTGCTAGTCGCGGGTCCAATGAGCAGTTCTTC
TRBJ2-5 | TRBV12-5 | TRBD1 | CASGLFRDSQETQYF | TGTGCTAGTGGTTTGTTCCGGGACAGCCAAGAGACCCAGTACTTC
TRBJ2-5 | TRBV6-2/TRBV6-3 | - | CASSYGGLLQETQYF | TGTGCCAGCAGTTACGGGGGACTTTTACAAGAGACCCAGTACTTC
TRBJ2-7 | TRBV27 | TRBD2 | CASSFSRTSGRVSSGRLNEQYF | TGTGCCAGCAGTTTTTCCCGGACTAGCGGGAGGGTATCGAGCGGGAGGCTGAACGAGCAGTACTTC
TRBJ2-7 | TRBV7-9 | TRBD1 | CASSFLQGNEQYF | TGTGCCAGCAGCTTTCTACAGGGGAACGAGCAGTACTTC
TRBJ1-5 | TRBV4-3 | - | CASSQELTGRSNQPQHF | TGCGCCAGCAGCCAGGAACTGACAGGACGTAGCAATCAGCCCCAGCATTTT